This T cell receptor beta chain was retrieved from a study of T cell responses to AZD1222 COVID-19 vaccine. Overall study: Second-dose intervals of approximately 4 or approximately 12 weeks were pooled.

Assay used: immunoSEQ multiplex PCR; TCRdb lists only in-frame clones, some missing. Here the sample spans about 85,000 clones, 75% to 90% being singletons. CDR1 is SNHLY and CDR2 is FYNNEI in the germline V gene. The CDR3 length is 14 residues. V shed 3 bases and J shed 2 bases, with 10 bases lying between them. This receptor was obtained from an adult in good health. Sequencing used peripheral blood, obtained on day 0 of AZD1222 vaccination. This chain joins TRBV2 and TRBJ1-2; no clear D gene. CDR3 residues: CASSEILDNYGYTF. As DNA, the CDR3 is TGTGCCAGCAGTGAGATATTAGACAACTATGGCTACACCTTC.